Below are 24 T cell receptor beta chains sequenced from a single sample in a study of T cell repertoires in cytomegalovirus infection. TCRdb re-analysed the reads in MiXCR, keeping a single row per CDR3 protein. The sample shows about 830,000 distinct CDR3 sequences, around a third of them seen only once. No antigen is known for these receptors. Specimen: cultured CD8+ T cells from PBMCs, collected from culture after CMV antigen stimulation. These receptor sequences come from a human donor in good health (CMV status not recorded). Some clones in this sample may be carry-over from other donors' samples.

The chain has TRBV24-1 and TRBJ1-5; TRBD1 agrees at 9 bases. This CDR3 comprises 16 residues. Germline CDR1 KGHDR, CDR2 SFDVKD. Trimming removed 4 bases from V and 1 base from J; junction bases left unmatched: 4. CDR3: CATSDPGQGSNQPQHF. Written as DNA, the CDR3 is TGTGCCACCAGTGACCCGGGACAGGGCAGCAATCAGCCCCAGCATTTT.

This clonotype was seen a few times. The V and J genes are TRBV12-5 and TRBJ2-7, with D unclear. The CDR3 covers 15 residues. V lost 3 bases and J lost 0, with 12 bases in between. Germline lookup yields CDR1 LGHNT and CDR2 FRNRAP. In DNA form, the CDR3 reads TGTGCTAGTGGTTTTGAGGCAGCTAGCTCCTACGAGCAGTACTTC. Translating it yields CASGFEAASSYEQYF.

The chain combines TRBV9 with TRBJ2-7; 10 nucleotides align to TRBD1. The CDR3 is 16 residues long. The J segment lost 3 bases and the V segment lost 4 bases, leaving 10 bases of the junction unmatched. CDR1 and CDR2 from the germline V gene are SGDLS and YYNGEE. The CDR3 sequence: CASSFHRDRGDYEQYF. The CDR3 DNA follows: TGTGCCAGCAGCTTCCACCGGGACAGGGGCGACTACGAGCAGTACTTC. Variable domain in full (rest from reference TRBV9 and TRBJ2-7): DSGVTQTPKHLITATGQRVTLRCSPRSGDLSVYWYQQSLDQGLQFLIQYYNGEERAKGNILERFSAQQFPDLHSELNLSSLELGDSALYFCASSFHRDRGDYEQYFGPGTRLTVT.

This clonotype turned up a few times. V usage is TRBV20-1 and J usage is TRBJ1-1; tentatively, D is TRBD1 (6 bases). The V gene lost 1 base and the J gene lost 4 bases, with 10 bases spanning the gap. The CDR3 length is 13 residues. Germline loops: CDR1 DFQATT, CDR2 SNEGSKA (reference sequence). Here the CDR3 reads CSARVRGGTEAFF. CDR3 DNA sequence: TGCAGTGCTAGAGTAAGGGGGGGCACTGAAGCTTTCTTT.

This rearrangement joins TRBV6-5 to TRBJ2-5; a possible D gene is TRBD1 (6 bases). Germline CDR1 MNHEY, CDR2 SVGAGI. The CDR3 extends over 13 amino acids. V dropped 6 bases and J dropped 3 bases, with 11 bases sitting between them. The CDR3 region has the DNA TGTGCCAGCAGATCGTGGACAGAAGAGACCCAGTACTTC. Translated, it gives CASRSWTEETQYF.

This clonotype was seen repeatedly, ten times or more. The chain employs TRBV7-2 and TRBJ2-2; D ambiguous. The CDR3 has 16 residues. CDR1 SGHTA and CDR2 FQGNSA come from the germline V gene. Deletions cut 1 base from V and 1 base from J, with 10 bases between. CDR3 amino acids: CASSLVWTGNTGELFF. DNA of the CDR3: TGTGCCAGCAGCTTAGTTTGGACCGGGAACACCGGGGAGCTGTTTTTT.

This clonotype occurred many times. CDR3 residues: CASSLIGQPSYEQYF. The DNA of the CDR3 is TGTGCCAGCAGCTTAATCGGACAGCCCTCCTACGAGCAGTACTTC. The chain is built from TRBV7-2 and TRBJ2-7; D is perhaps TRBD1 (6 bases). V lost 2 bases and J lost 0, with 11 bases in between. The germline gives CDR1 SGHTA, CDR2 FQGNSA. The CDR3 contains 15 residues. The full variable domain, with the rest looked up from reference TRBV7-2 and TRBJ2-7, is GAGVSQSPSNKVTEKGKDVELRCDPISGHTALYWYRQSLGQGLEFLIYFQGNSAPDKSGLPSDRFSAERTGGSVSTLTIQRTQQEDSAVYLCASSLIGQPSYEQYFGPGTRLTVT.

This chain joins TRBV4-1 and TRBJ1-6; a possible D gene is TRBD1 (5 bases). The CDR3 has 15 amino acids. CDR1 and CDR2 (germline): MGHRA, YSYEKL. Trimming stripped 2 bases from V and 7 bases from J, with 12 bases between. In DNA, the CDR3 is TGCGCCAGCAGCCAACCGGGACCCCCCAATTCACCCCTCCACTTT. Its translation is CASSQPGPPNSPLHF.

The chain links TRBV27 to TRBJ2-7, with 11 bases that match TRBD1. The CDR3 consists of 17 residues. J was trimmed by 2 bases and V by 4 bases; bases with no gene match: 10. Germline V CDR1 and CDR2: MNHEY, SMNVEV (reference sequence). CDR3 DNA: TGTGCCAGCAGTTCAGCCGGACAGGGGGCATACCCCTACGAGCAGTACGTC. Encoded protein: CASSSAGQGAYPYEQYV.

This rearrangement joins TRBV7-9 to TRBJ2-2; TRBD1 is a possible D gene (5 bases). V was clipped by 8 bases and J by 5 bases, with 21 bases between them. This CDR3 region has 16 residues. Per germline, CDR1 SEHNR and CDR2 FQNEAQ (reference sequence). For the CDR3, the DNA is TGTGCCAGCCCTCAGGGTCCAGTCTCGATTACCGGGGAGCTGTTTTTT. Its protein product is CASPQGPVSITGELFF.

The genes are TRBV29-1 and TRBJ1-2; D possibly corresponds to TRBD1 (6 bases). CDR1 SQVTM and CDR2 ANQGSEA come from the germline V gene. The CDR3 spans 16 residues. Trimming took off 7 bases at V and 3 bases at J, with 24 bases between the two ends. The CDR3 coding sequence is TGCAGCGCCCGTACTCGACAGGAGGTATCGGACTATGGCTACACCTTC. Its translation: CSARTRQEVSDYGYTF.

With regard to this clonotype: The junction differs from germline at one of its ends, possibly a read error. The chain joins TRBV7-8 to TRBJ1-5, with D maybe TRBD1 (5 bases). The CDR3 is 14 amino acids. From germline, CDR1 is SGHVS and CDR2 FQNEAQ. CDR3 residues: CVSSFRDEKQPQHF. CDR3 nucleotide sequence: TGTGTCAGCAGCTTCAGGGACGAGAAGCAGCCCCAGCATTTT.

The chain is built from TRBV6-5 and TRBJ2-3; 11 bases are a match to TRBD1. The CDR3 covers 15 residues. The junction had 6 bases not matched to a gene; V was cut back by 7 bases and J by 3 bases. Looked up from germline, CDR1 is MNHEY and CDR2 is SVGAGI. This CDR3 is CASTDRDRGTDTQYF. Here the CDR3 DNA reads TGTGCCAGCACCGATCGGGACAGGGGGACAGATACGCAGTATTTT.

The chain employs TRBV7-6 and TRBJ2-5; a possible D gene is TRBD1 (6 bases). The germline CDR1 and CDR2 sequences are SGHVS and FNYEAQ. The CDR3 spans 14 residues. Trimming pared 1 base from V and 4 bases from J, leaving 10 bases between. The CDR3 coding sequence is TGTGCCAGCAGCTTAGACCAGGGGTCAGAGACCCAGTACTTC. Its protein is CASSLDQGSETQYF. The variable domain in full, completed from reference TRBV7-6 and TRBJ2-5, reads GAGVSQSPRYKVTKRGQDVALRCDPISGHVSLYWYRQALGQGPEFLTYFNYEAQQDKSGLPNDRFSAERPEGSISTLTIQRTEQRDSAMYRCASSLDQGSETQYFGPGTRLLVL.

V is TRBV6-2 or TRBV6-3 and J is TRBJ2-2; D is perhaps TRBD1 (5 bases). Germline loops: CDR1 MNHEY, CDR2 SVGEGT. This CDR3 comprises 15 residues. V shed 3 bases and J shed 4 bases, with 12 bases lying between them. The CDR3 coding sequence is TGTGCCAGCAGTTATTACTCTCAGGGCACCGGGGAGCTGTTTTTT. Its translation is CASSYYSQGTGELFF.

This clonotype was seen a handful of times. J is TRBJ1-1 and V is TRBV28, with a weak D call TRBD1 (5 bases). The CDR3 runs to 15 residues. V was trimmed by 1 base and J by 5 bases, leaving 14 bases between them. Germline V gene sequence: CDR1 MDHEN, CDR2 SYDVKM. CDR3 coding DNA: TGTGCCAGCAGTTTATTGGGTGGGGGGGGAACTGAAGCTTTCTTT. Its translation: CASSLLGGGGTEAFF.

In its sample, this clonotype was seen many times. CDR3 residues: CASSPTGRSPNEKLFF. The CDR3 nucleotides are TGTGCCAGCAGCCCGACAGGGAGGTCACCTAATGAAAAACTGTTTTTT. This sequence joins TRBV7-8 and TRBJ1-4, with 7 bases that match TRBD1. The CDR3 contains 16 residues. CDR1 SGHVS and CDR2 FQNEAQ come from the germline V gene. Unmatched junction bases numbered 9, after V lost 5 bases and J lost 3 bases.

V and J are TRBV6-2 or TRBV6-3 and TRBJ2-3, with D possibly being TRBD1 (6 bases). Per germline, CDR1 MNHEY and CDR2 SVGEGT. CDR3 length: 14 amino acids. Trimming pared 8 bases from V and 6 bases from J, leaving 18 bases between. The CDR3, as DNA: TGTGCCAGCTCGGACAGAGGGGTACGGGATACGCAGTATTTT. Translated: CASSDRGVRDTQYF.

This rearrangement joins TRBV5-1 to TRBJ1-5, with unresolved D. Germline-derived CDR1 and CDR2 are SGHRS and YFSETQ. The CDR3 runs to 14 residues. V lost 0 bases, J lost 5 bases, and 9 bases lay in between. This chain's CDR3 is CASSLDSFDQPQHF. CDR3 nucleotide sequence: TGCGCCAGCAGCTTGGACAGTTTCGATCAGCCCCAGCATTTT. Using reference TRBV5-1 and TRBJ1-5 for the parts outside the CDR3, the full variable domain is KAGVTQTPRYLIKTRGQQVTLSCSPISGHRSVSWYQQTPGQGLQFLFEYFSETQRNKGNFPGRFSGRQFSNSRSEMNVSTLELGDSALYLCASSLDSFDQPQHFGDGTRLSIL.

This clonotype was recorded a few times. This chain connects TRBV29-1 to TRBJ2-1; TRBD2 aligns across 11 bases. The CDR3 spans 14 residues. The junction had 9 bases not matched to a gene; V was cut back by 7 bases and J by 7 bases. CDR1 and CDR2 from the germline V gene are SQVTM and ANQGSEA. CDR3 in amino acids: CSAELAGVGNEQFF. The CDR3 DNA follows: TGCAGCGCAGAACTAGCGGGGGTGGGGAATGAGCAGTTCTTC.

This rearrangement joins TRBV12-3 or TRBV12-4 to TRBJ2-3, with 8 bases matching TRBD2. The CDR3 runs to 18 residues. Trimming removed 3 bases from V and 2 bases from J; junction bases left unmatched: 13. The CDR3 loop reads CASSFALGRGAYTDTQYF. DNA for the CDR3: TGTGCCAGCAGTTTTGCCCTTGGGCGGGGGGCCTACACAGATACGCAGTATTTT.

V and J are TRBV11-3 and TRBJ2-5, with D perhaps given as TRBD1 or TRBD2 (6 bases each). Trimming removed 2 bases at V and 4 bases at J, with 17 bases between. Germline CDR1 reads SGHNT; CDR2 reads YENEEA. The CDR3 extends over 16 amino acids. CDR3 DNA sequence: TGTGCCAGCAGCTTAAGGGGGGCCAAGGATGGAGAGACCCAGTACTTC. Amino acids: CASSLRGAKDGETQYF.

In this sample, this clonotype turned up a few times. This chain links TRBV6-1 with TRBJ2-7, with 7 bases identical to TRBD1. Trimming at V came to 5 bases and at J to 5 bases, leaving 12 bases not matched to a gene. CDR1 MNHNS and CDR2 SASEGT come from the germline V gene. CDR3 length: 15 amino acids. The CDR3: CASSNGQARAHEQYF. The CDR3 bases are TGTGCCAGCAGTAACGGACAGGCGAGAGCTCACGAGCAGTACTTC.

This chain uses TRBV7-9 with TRBJ2-7; TRBD2 aligns across 7 bases. The CDR3 spans 16 residues. Trimming at V came to 5 bases and at J to 2 bases, leaving 12 bases not matched to a gene. Germline V CDR1 and CDR2: SEHNR, FQNEAQ (reference sequence). CDR3 DNA sequence: TGTGCCAGCAGCACGGTGGGAGGGGTTATGACCTACGAGCAGTACTTC. Protein: CASSTVGGVMTYEQYF.